These 20 T cell receptor beta chains were all obtained from the same sample, sequenced in a study of T cells in Graves' hyperthyroidism and ophthalmopathy. The CDR3 regions of TCR beta were amplified from RNA transcripts. Carried out on the TCR CDR3, a first-round RT-PCR used the HTBI primer set. TCRdb processed the multiplex PCR reads anew with MiXCR; each CDR3 protein has one entry. The table includes roughly 750,000 distinct CDR3 sequences, roughly 15% detected once. Specimen: blood. These receptors all stem from a man between 18 and 35 years old with Graves' hyperthyroidism.

This clonotype was detected many times. The chain employs TRBV7-2 and TRBJ1-6, with D possibly TRBD1 on 5 matching bases. The CDR3 loop spans 16 amino acids. Germline loops: CDR1 SGHTA, CDR2 FQGNSA. Trimming took 5 bases from V and 0 from J, leaving 11 bases between them. CDR3: CASSPRGSSYNSPLHF. CDR3 nucleotides: TGTGCCAGCAGCCCCCGGGGGAGCTCCTATAATTCACCCCTCCACTTT.

This clonotype was observed a few times. The chain carries TRBV14 and TRBJ2-1; possible D gene TRBD1, 5 bases. The CDR3 runs 13 residues. V shed 3 bases and J shed 10 bases, with 13 bases lying between them. Germline V gene sequence: CDR1 SGHDN, CDR2 FVKESK. The CDR3 DNA sequence: TGTGCCAGCAGCCAGCAGGGTGACGGGGAGCAGTTCTTC. This translates into CASSQQGDGEQFF.

This clonotype has a handful of counts. The chain combines TRBV27 with TRBJ2-2, with 10 bases identical to TRBD2. This CDR3 is built from 19 residues. Germline V lookup: CDR1 MNHEY, CDR2 SMNVEV (reference sequence). With V trimmed by 6 bases and J by 6 bases, 19 bases remained unmatched. CDR3 in amino acids: CASRLQGGLAPRVSGELFF. The CDR3, as DNA: TGTGCCAGCAGACTCCAGGGGGGACTAGCGCCTAGGGTATCCGGGGAGCTGTTTTTT.

This clonotype came up many times. The genes are TRBV20-1 and TRBJ2-1, with D hard to call. The V gene lost 6 bases and the J gene lost 4 bases, with 13 bases spanning the gap. Germline assignment: CDR1 DFQATT and CDR2 SNEGSKA (reference sequence). This CDR3 comprises 13 residues. The CDR3 bases are TGCAGTGCCGAGGACGAGAAATACAATGAGCAGTTCTTC. Residues: CSAEDEKYNEQFF.

The genes are TRBV20-1 and TRBJ2-3; perhaps D is TRBD1 or TRBD2 (5 bases each). The V end was cut by 3 bases, the J end by 4 bases, with 14 bases between. The CDR3 spans 14 residues. The germline V gene encodes CDR1 DFQATT and CDR2 SNEGSKA (reference sequence). The CDR3 reads CSASQGVLADTQYF. The DNA of the CDR3 is TGCAGTGCTAGCCAGGGAGTCTTGGCAGATACGCAGTATTTT.

This clonotype was counted many times. This chain links TRBV7-8 with TRBJ1-1; D perhaps matches TRBD1 (5 bases). Germline values: CDR1 SGHVS, CDR2 FQNEAQ. V was shortened by 3 bases and J by 3 bases, with 14 bases between the two germline ends. The CDR3 consists of 15 residues. CDR3 sequence (DNA): TGTGCCAGCAGCTTGTTCTTCAGGGAATACACTGAAGCTTTCTTT. Encoded protein: CASSLFFREYTEAFF. The variable domain in full, completed from reference TRBV7-8 and TRBJ1-1, reads GAGVSQSPRYKVAKRGQDVALRCDPISGHVSLFWYQQALGQGPEFLTYFQNEAQLDKSGLPSDRFFAERPEGSVSTLKIQRTQQEDSAVYLCASSLFFREYTEAFFGQGTRLTVV.

This clonotype was counted at least ten times. The genes are TRBV27 and TRBJ2-1, with 7 bases lining up with TRBD1. Germline trimming cut 2 bases from V and 1 base from J; bases unmatched to any gene: 8. Germline CDR1 reads MNHEY; CDR2 reads SMNVEV (reference sequence). The CDR3 consists of 17 residues. The CDR3 nucleotides read TGTGCCAGCAGTTTAATATCGGGACAGATTTCCTACAATGAGCAGTTCTTC. Translation: CASSLISGQISYNEQFF.

This clonotype has ten or more counts. The chain uses TRBV28 and TRBJ2-2; 9 positions match TRBD1. The trim removed 5 bases at V and 4 bases at J, leaving 8 bases unmatched. Per germline, CDR1 MDHEN and CDR2 SYDVKM. The CDR3 sequence is 16 residues long. CDR3 DNA sequence: TGTGCCAGCAGTCCGCCCGGGACAGGGCCCACCGGGGAGCTGTTTTTT. Amino acids: CASSPPGTGPTGELFF.

This clonotype has at least ten counts. The chain joins TRBV6-2 or TRBV6-3 to TRBJ2-3; TRBD2 matches 9 bases. The CDR3 covers 18 residues. V trimming: 4 bases; J trimming: 4 bases; junction bases outside the gene matches: 15. The V gene's germline CDR1 is MNHEY and CDR2 SVGEGT. Here the CDR3 DNA reads TGTGCCAGCAGTTCGCCAGCGGGAGGCGGGAGGGCCTCAGATACGCAGTATTTT. Translating gives CASSSPAGGGRASDTQYF.

The chain couples TRBV20-1 to TRBJ2-2; D is undetermined. Trimming removed 1 base from V and 3 bases from J, with 9 bases in between. The CDR3 length is 14 residues. Germline CDR1 reads DFQATT; CDR2 reads SNEGSKA (reference sequence). CDR3 sequence reads: CSARVSRYTGELFF. The DNA of the CDR3 is TGCAGTGCTAGAGTATCAAGGTACACCGGGGAGCTGTTTTTT.

This clonotype appeared a few times. The genes are TRBV28 and TRBJ2-7, with D unclear. This CDR3 has 14 residues. Germline assignment: CDR1 MDHEN and CDR2 SYDVKM. The V and J ends lost 7 bases and 6 bases respectively, with 19 bases between them. Here the CDR3 reads CASIPGGMTCEQYF. For the CDR3, the DNA is TGTGCCAGCATCCCGGGTGGGATGACCTGCGAGCAGTACTTC. The complete variable domain, with remaining parts taken from reference TRBV28 and TRBJ2-7, reads DVKVTQSSRYLVKRTGEKVFLECVQDMDHENMFWYRQDPGLGLRLIYFSYDVKMKEKGDIPEGYSVSREKKERFSLILESASTNQTSMYLCASIPGGMTCEQYFGPGTRLTVT.

This clonotype was found many times. V is TRBV6-1 and J is TRBJ2-5; a possible D gene is TRBD1 (5 bases). The CDR3 length is 13 residues. The germline V gene encodes CDR1 MNHNS and CDR2 SASEGT. V was pared by 5 bases and J by 3 bases, with 10 bases between. Here the CDR3 reads CASSLNRKETQYF. The CDR3 DNA reads as TGTGCCAGCAGTCTGAACAGGAAAGAGACCCAGTACTTC.

The chain uses TRBV5-4 and TRBJ2-1, with TRBD2 identical over 11 bases. Germline V gives CDR1 SGHNT, CDR2 YYREEE (reference sequence). There are 17 residues in the CDR3. The V segment lost 1 base and the J segment 9 bases; nucleotides outside the gene matches: 12. The CDR3 loop is CASSLLTSGINEGEQFF. The CDR3, as DNA: TGTGCCAGCAGCTTGTTGACTAGCGGGATAAATGAGGGTGAGCAGTTCTTC. Full variable domain (outside the CDR3, taken from reference TRBV5-4 and TRBJ2-1): ETGVTQSPTHLIKTRGQQVTLRCSSQSGHNTVSWYQQALGQGPQFIFQYYREEENGRGNFPPRFSGLQFPNYSSELNVNALELDDSALYLCASSLLTSGINEGEQFFGPGTRLTVL.

This clonotype has ten or more counts. V is TRBV28 and J is TRBJ2-1; TRBD2 aligns across 11 bases. The V segment lost 5 bases and the J segment 1 base; nucleotides outside the gene matches: 7. The CDR3 contains 17 residues. Germline V lookup: CDR1 MDHEN, CDR2 SYDVKM. Here the CDR3 reads CASSRRVAGGSYNEQFF. The DNA of the CDR3 is TGTGCCAGCAGTCGCCGGGTAGCGGGAGGGTCCTACAATGAGCAGTTCTTC.

This clonotype came up a few times. The chain is built from TRBV7-8 and TRBJ1-5; D remains unclear. This CDR3 region has 15 residues. V was clipped by 1 base and J by 11 bases, with 18 bases between them. Per the germline V gene, CDR1 is SGHVS and CDR2 is FQNEAQ. Here the CDR3 DNA reads TGTGCCAGCAGCTTAGATGGGTCAGTGGACGCGGCCCAGCATTTT. It specifies CASSLDGSVDAAQHF.

The chain is built from TRBV10-2 and TRBJ2-3; 10 bases fit TRBD2. The CDR3 sequence is 13 residues long. CDR1 is WSHSY and CDR2 is SAAADI in the germline V gene. V was pared by 7 bases and J by 7 bases, with 5 bases of the junction left unmatched. In DNA form, the CDR3 reads TGCGCCAGCACTAGCGGGAGCTCATATACGCAGTATTTT. Translation: CASTSGSSYTQYF.

The sample holds a few counts of this clonotype. The V and J genes are TRBV9 and TRBJ1-1; D possibly corresponds to TRBD1 (6 bases). CDR1 is SGDLS and CDR2 is YYNGEE in the germline V gene. The CDR3 has 15 amino acids. Trimming stripped 3 bases from V and 4 bases from J, with 16 bases between. In DNA, the CDR3 is TGTGCCAGCAGCGCATGGGACGGGGGGCCCACTGAAGCTTTCTTT. This gives the protein CASSAWDGGPTEAFF.

This clonotype was counted between two and nine times. This sequence joins TRBV6-1 and TRBJ2-7; 10 bases are a match to TRBD1. Germline V lookup: CDR1 MNHNS, CDR2 SASEGT. The CDR3 length is 15 residues. The V and J ends lost 5 bases and 6 bases, in that order; junction bases with no gene match: 10. The CDR3 nucleotides are TGTGCCAGCAGTCGGACAGGGGGGCTAGACGGCGAGCAGTACTTC. It yields the protein CASSRTGGLDGEQYF.

This clonotype has ten or more counts. The rearrangement uses TRBV10-3 and TRBJ2-5; a weak D match, TRBD1 (6 bases). Between the trimmed V and J ends, which lost 2 bases and 1 base, there was a span of 8 bases. CDR1 is ENHRY and CDR2 is SYGVKD in the germline V gene. This CDR3 is built from 14 residues. Written as DNA, the CDR3 is TGTGCCATCAGTGAGGCGACAGGCCAAGAGACCCAGTACTTC. It yields the protein CAISEATGQETQYF.

This clonotype has a count of ten or more. V is TRBV28 and J is TRBJ2-3; the D gene could be TRBD1 or TRBD2 (5 bases each). The V end was cut by 6 bases, the J end by 6 bases, with 13 bases between. CDR1 and CDR2 from the germline V gene are MDHEN and SYDVKM. The CDR3 is 13 amino acids. CDR3 residues: CASSSVGVDTQYF. The CDR3 DNA is TGTGCCAGCAGCTCGGTGGGGGTGGATACGCAGTATTTT.